Below are 18 T cell receptor beta chains sequenced from a single sample in a study of CD8+CD57+ T cells in acquired aplastic anemia. Genomic DNA was employed as the template in profiling TCR beta VDJ and CDR3. TCRdb passed the reads through MiXCR, listing each CDR3 protein once. The table lists around 130,000 distinct CDR3 sequences, 45% to 60% of them singletons, with 29% in the top ten. Only patients with CD8+CD57+ cell expansion on flow cytometry were chosen for sequencing. Material: sorted CD4+, CD8+, or CD8+CD57+ T cells (not recorded which) from PBMCs. These receptor sequences come from a human donor with aplastic anemia.

The chain carries TRBV7-2 and TRBJ2-7, with 11 bases matching TRBD1. Unmatched junction bases numbered 10, after V lost 5 bases and J lost 7 bases. Germline CDR1 and CDR2: SGHTA and FQGNSA. CDR3 size: 15 residues. The CDR3 region is CASSQGAGTGGEQYF. The CDR3 region has the DNA TGTGCCAGCAGCCAAGGGGCCGGGACAGGGGGTGAGCAGTACTTC.

This clonotype was counted a few times. This chain joins TRBV4-1 and TRBJ2-5; possibly TRBD2 for D (6 bases). This CDR3 is 16 amino acids long. V was shortened by 0 bases and J by 5 bases, with 16 bases between the two germline ends. Germline lookup yields CDR1 MGHRA and CDR2 YSYEKL. The CDR3 loop reads CASSQDLSGEIETQYF. In DNA, the CDR3 is TGCGCCAGCAGCCAAGATCTCTCGGGGGAAATCGAGACCCAGTACTTC.

A note on this clonotype: Its ends do not fully match the called genes, so a read error is possible. The chain employs TRBV7-3 and TRBJ2-5, with a possible D match to TRBD1 (5 bases). Germline CDR1 reads SGHTA; CDR2 reads FQGTGA. The CDR3 runs 15 residues. The CDR3 DNA reads TGCGCCAGCAGCCAAGATCCGTGGGGCAGGGAGACCCAGTACTTC. Protein product: CASSQDPWGRETQYF. The full variable domain, rest sourced from reference TRBV7-3 and TRBJ2-5, is GAGVSQTPSNKVTEKGKYVELRCDPISGHTALYWYRQSLGQGPEFLIYFQGTGAADDSGLPNDRFFAVRPEGSVSTLKIQRTERGDSAVYLCASSQDPWGRETQYFGPGTRLLVL.

This sequence joins TRBV29-1 and TRBJ1-1; 7 nucleotides line up with TRBD1. The V segment lost 7 bases and the J segment 0 bases; nucleotides outside the gene matches: 8. The CDR3 is made up of 14 amino acids. Germline CDR1 and CDR2: SQVTM and ANQGSEA. The CDR3 sequence: CSASNRGMNTEAFF. The CDR3 coding sequence is TGCAGCGCCTCGAACAGGGGAATGAACACTGAAGCTTTCTTT.

The rearrangement joins TRBV7-9 to TRBJ1-1; D gene uncertain. The CDR3 loop spans 13 amino acids. The germline gives CDR1 SEHNR, CDR2 FQNEAQ (reference sequence). The CDR3 nucleotides are TGTGCTGGCAGCTTGCACGAAAACACTGAAGCTTTCTTT. Translating gives CAGSLHENTEAFF.

The chain uses TRBV4-2 and TRBJ1-1; D is ambiguous. The V gene's germline CDR1 is LGHNA and CDR2 YNFKEQ. This CDR3 is built from 15 residues. Trimming shortened V by 1 base and J by 9 bases, and 18 bases separated the two germline ends. CDR3 residues: CASSQVGVEESQAFF. DNA for the CDR3: TGTGCCAGCAGCCAAGTAGGAGTAGAGGAGAGTCAAGCTTTCTTT.

The rearrangement uses TRBV20-1 and TRBJ2-1, with 9 bases identical to TRBD1. Germline CDR1 is DFQATT and CDR2 is SNEGSKA (reference sequence). The CDR3 is 15 residues long. Trimming cost V 4 bases and J 2 bases; bases outside gene matches: 6. The CDR3 here is CSANLGTGTYNEQFF. CDR3 coding DNA: TGCAGTGCTAACCTCGGGACAGGGACCTACAATGAGCAGTTCTTC.

This clonotype was recorded at least ten times. The gene calls are TRBV4-2 and TRBJ1-2; 11 positions agree with TRBD1. The germline gives CDR1 LGHNA, CDR2 YNFKEQ. CDR3 length: 16 residues. The V segment lost 4 bases and the J segment 4 bases; nucleotides outside the gene matches: 8. The CDR3 protein is CASSRGQGDLGYGYTF. CDR3 DNA sequence: TGTGCCAGCAGCCGGGGACAGGGGGACCTGGGCTATGGCTACACCTTC.

This chain links TRBV6-4 with TRBJ2-3; TRBD2 matches 7 bases. Germline lookup yields CDR1 MRHNA and CDR2 SNTAGT. The CDR3 is 14 residues long. Trimming cost V 0 bases and J 4 bases; bases outside gene matches: 1. As DNA, the CDR3 is TGTGCCAGCAGTGACTCTGCGGGGGCAGATACGCAGTATTTT. Its translation is CASSDSAGADTQYF.

This chain uses TRBV5-1 with TRBJ2-5, with 8 bases matching TRBD2. Germline V CDR1 and CDR2: SGHRS, YFSETQ. The CDR3 is 15 amino acids. The junction had 5 bases not matched to a gene; V was cut back by 1 base and J by 3 bases. CDR3 bases: TGCGCCAGCAGCTTGATATCAGCGGGAGAAGAGACCCAGTACTTC. Protein product: CASSLISAGEETQYF.

This sequence joins TRBV10-3 and TRBJ2-7; 8 bases map to TRBD1. The ends lost 2 bases at V and 7 bases at J; junction bases unmatched: 7. The CDR3 is made up of 14 amino acids. Germline V gene data show CDR1 as ENHRY and CDR2 as SYGVKD. For the CDR3, the DNA is TGTGCCATCAGTGAGGCCAGGGGGCGAGGGGAGCAGTACTTC. Residues: CAISEARGRGEQYF.

V is TRBV24-1 and J is TRBJ1-2; 9 positions agree with TRBD1. Germline trimming cut 4 bases from V and 6 bases from J; bases unmatched to any gene: 8. CDR3 length: 15 residues. CDR1 and CDR2 from the germline V gene are KGHDR and SFDVKD. In DNA, the CDR3 is TGTGCCACCAGTGACCCGGGACAGGGAACAAATGGCTACACCTTC. Translated: CATSDPGQGTNGYTF.

The gene calls are TRBV20-1 and TRBJ1-1; D is ambiguous. V was trimmed by 2 bases and J by 0 bases, leaving 10 bases between them. Germline lookup yields CDR1 DFQATT and CDR2 SNEGSKA (reference sequence). The CDR3 has 14 residues. The CDR3 nucleotides read TGCAGTGCTAGACCGTCATCGGTGAACACTGAAGCTTTCTTT. Encoded protein: CSARPSSVNTEAFF.

The gene calls are TRBV7-9 and TRBJ2-5; 9 bases are shared with TRBD2. CDR1 is SEHNR and CDR2 is FQNEAQ in the germline V gene (reference sequence). The CDR3 is 13 residues long. With V trimmed by 7 bases and J by 4 bases, 4 bases remained unmatched. Written as DNA, the CDR3 is TGTGCCAGCATGGGAGCGGGAGGAGAGACCCAGTACTTC. It yields the protein CASMGAGGETQYF.

This clonotype was observed a handful of times. The V gene is TRBV7-6, the J gene TRBJ2-7; D uncertain. The V and J ends lost 4 bases and 4 bases respectively, with 11 bases between them. The CDR3 length is 13 residues. The V gene's germline CDR1 is SGHVS and CDR2 FNYEAQ. CDR3 nucleotides: TGTGCCAGCAGCTGGACGGATCTTTACGAGCAGTACTTC. This encodes CASSWTDLYEQYF.

This clonotype was detected a few times. This sequence joins TRBV10-3 and TRBJ2-7; 11 nucleotides align to TRBD1. The V gene's germline CDR1 is ENHRY and CDR2 SYGVKD. V dropped 3 bases and J dropped 4; count of bases not matched to a gene: 8. This CDR3 contains 16 residues. The CDR3 coding sequence is TGTGCCATCAGTGATTTGGGGACAGGGGGAAGGTACGAGCAGTACTTC. Protein sequence: CAISDLGTGGRYEQYF.

This chain joins TRBV11-2 and TRBJ2-7, with 8 nucleotides matching TRBD1. With V trimmed by 1 base and J by 7 bases, 9 bases remained unmatched. CDR3 size: 15 residues. Germline-derived CDR1 and CDR2 are SGHAT and FQNNGV. The CDR3 protein is CASSLGTGIFGEQYF. The CDR3 DNA follows: TGTGCCAGCAGCTTAGGGACAGGGATTTTTGGAGAGCAGTACTTC.

With respect to this clonotype: The junction differs from germline at one of its ends, possibly a read error. The J gene is TRBJ2-3, the V gene TRBV10-1; D unclear. Germline CDR1 WNHNN, CDR2 SYGVQD (reference sequence). The CDR3 totals 16 residues. CDR3 bases: TGCGCCAGCAGTGAGTCCCTTTGGACCGATCAGATCACGCAGGATTTT. It is translated as CASSESLWTDQITQDF.